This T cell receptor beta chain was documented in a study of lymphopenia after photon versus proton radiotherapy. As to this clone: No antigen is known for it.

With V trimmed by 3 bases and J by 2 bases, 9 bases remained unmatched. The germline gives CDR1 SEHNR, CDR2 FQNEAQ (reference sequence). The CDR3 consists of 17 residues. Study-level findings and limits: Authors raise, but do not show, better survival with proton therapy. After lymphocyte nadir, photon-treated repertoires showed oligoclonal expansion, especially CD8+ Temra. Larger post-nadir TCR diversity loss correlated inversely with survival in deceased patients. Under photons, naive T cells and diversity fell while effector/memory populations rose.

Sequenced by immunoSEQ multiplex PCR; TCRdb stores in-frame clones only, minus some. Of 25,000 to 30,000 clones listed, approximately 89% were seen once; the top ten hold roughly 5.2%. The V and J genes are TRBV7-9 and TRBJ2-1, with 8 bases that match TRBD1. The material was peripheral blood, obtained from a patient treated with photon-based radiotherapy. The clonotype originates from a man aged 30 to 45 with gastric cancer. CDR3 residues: CASSLSSDRDPYNEQFF. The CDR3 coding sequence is TGTGCCAGCAGCTTGTCGTCGGACAGGGACCCCTACAATGAGCAGTTCTTC.